This T cell receptor (beta chain) came from a study of blood T cell repertoires in COVID-19. Study information: Italy, Spain and the United States were the sources of the convalescent and acute COVID-19 samples. In each case, the material was cDNA or gDNA derived from T cells, B-cell-depleted T cells, or PBMCs.

This CDR3 comprises 14 residues. Germline values: CDR1 MRHNA, CDR2 SNTAGT. V lost 4 bases and J lost 9; bases outside the gene matches: 5. Original handling: From reference gene primer amplification, estimates of nucleated cell counts were derived. The assay was immunoSEQ multiplex PCR, and TCRdb's table has in-frame clones only and misses some. The D gene and trimming were derived from the DNA, and the V and J assignments and clone size from that table. The sample holds fewer than 85,000 clones, around 79% seen once. Sequencing was performed on peripheral blood. The chain couples TRBV6-4 to TRBJ1-6; TRBD1 aligns across 8 bases. The source is a man in his sixties with active or convalescent COVID-19. The CDR3 bases are TGTGCCAGCAGTGCCATAACAGGGGGTTCACCCCTCCACTTT. It yields the protein CASSAITGGSPLHF.